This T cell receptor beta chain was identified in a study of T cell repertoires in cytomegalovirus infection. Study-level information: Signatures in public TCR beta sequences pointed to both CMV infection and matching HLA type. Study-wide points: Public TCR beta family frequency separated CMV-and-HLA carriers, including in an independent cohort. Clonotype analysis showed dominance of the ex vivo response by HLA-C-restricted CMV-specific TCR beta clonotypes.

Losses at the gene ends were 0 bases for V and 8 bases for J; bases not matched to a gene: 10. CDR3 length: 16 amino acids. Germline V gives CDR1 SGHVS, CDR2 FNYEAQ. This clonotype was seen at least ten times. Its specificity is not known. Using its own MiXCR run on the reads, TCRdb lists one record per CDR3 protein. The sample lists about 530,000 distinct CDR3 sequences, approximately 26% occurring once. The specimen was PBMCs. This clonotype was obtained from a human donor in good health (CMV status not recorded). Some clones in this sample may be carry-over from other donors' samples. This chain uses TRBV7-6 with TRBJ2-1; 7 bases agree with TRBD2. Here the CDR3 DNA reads TGTGCCAGCAGCTTAGCTCTTAGGACTAGAGAGGATGAGCAGTTCTTC. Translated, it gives CASSLALRTREDEQFF.